Below are 12 T cell receptor beta chains sequenced from a single sample in a study of CD8 T cells in Susac syndrome (dated by TCRdb to between 2017 and 2020). Libraries were constructed by the immunoSEQ multiplex PCR assay. RNA was extracted using the RNeasy kit, and roughly 0.5 to 1 microgram was reverse transcribed with random hexamers. In TCRdb, the public reads were trimmed at Q25 with fastp and aligned with MiXCR, with productive beta chains retained. One record per CDR3 amino acid sequence lists the most common genes and DNA. This sample has over 95,000 distinct CDR3 sequences in its table, and approximately 90% of those were observed once. Around 0.12% of the sample comes from the top ten. The sequencing input was CD8+ T cells from PBMCs. These TCRs come from a human donor in good health.

The gene calls are TRBV6-5 and TRBJ1-1, with a possible D match to TRBD1 (5 bases). The CDR3 extends over 14 amino acids. V dropped 3 bases and J dropped 1 base, with 9 bases sitting between them. Germline V gene lookup returns CDR1 MNHEY and CDR2 SVGAGI. Here the CDR3 reads CASSYHTGNTEAFF. Here the CDR3 DNA reads TGTGCCAGCAGTTATCACACAGGGAACACTGAAGCTTTCTTT.

The V call is TRBV29-1, the J call TRBJ2-3, with D perhaps TRBD1 or TRBD2 (6 bases each). CDR1 and CDR2 from the germline V gene are SQVTM and ANQGSEA. Trimming removed 6 bases at V and 6 bases at J, with 19 bases between. The CDR3 is 14 residues long. CDR3 region: CSVTQGPGADTQYF. The CDR3 coding sequence is TGCAGCGTCACGCAGGGCCCGGGGGCGGATACGCAGTATTTT.

The chain uses TRBV5-5 and TRBJ2-7; D not certain. Trimming removed 2 bases at V and 0 bases at J, with 9 bases between. Germline V gene sequence: CDR1 SGHKS, CDR2 YYEKEE (reference sequence). The CDR3 contains 14 residues. For the CDR3, the DNA is TGTGCCAGCAGCTTCCGGGCGAGCTCCTACGAGCAGTACTTC. This codes for CASSFRASSYEQYF.

The rearrangement links TRBV19 to TRBJ1-5, with D possibly matching TRBD1 (5 bases). Germline CDR1 is LNHDA and CDR2 is SQIVND (reference sequence). The V end lost 7 bases, the J end lost 11 bases, and 15 bases lay between the germline ends. There are 12 residues in the CDR3. The CDR3 sequence is CASTQVGETQHF. The CDR3 region has the DNA TGTGCCAGTACTCAGGTGGGGGAGACCCAGCATTTT.

The chain is built from TRBV5-1 and TRBJ2-3, with 11 bases lining up with TRBD2. The germline V gene has CDR1 SGHRS and CDR2 YFSETQ. The CDR3 extends over 16 amino acids. Trimming took 4 bases from V and 5 from J; bases not matched to a gene: 9. Here the CDR3 reads CASSRLAGRSVDTQYF. The DNA for the CDR3 is TGCGCCAGCAGCAGACTAGCGGGAAGATCTGTAGATACGCAGTATTTT.

V and J are TRBV4-3 and TRBJ2-7, with 11 bases that match TRBD2. The V gene end was trimmed by 1 base and the J gene end by 0 bases; junction bases not matched to a gene: 2. The CDR3 runs to 16 residues. Germline loops: CDR1 LGHNA, CDR2 YSLEER. CDR3 bases: TGCGCCAGCAGCCAAGTAGCGGGAGGGTCCTCCTACGAGCAGTACTTC. Residues: CASSQVAGGSSYEQYF.

The rearrangement links TRBV7-2 to TRBJ1-2; TRBD1 matches at 7 bases. The ends lost 5 bases at V and 2 bases at J; junction bases unmatched: 11. Germline loops: CDR1 SGHTA, CDR2 FQGNSA. The CDR3 spans 16 residues. The CDR3 protein is CASSPFPGQSNYGYTF. CDR3 nucleotides: TGTGCCAGCAGCCCGTTTCCGGGACAGTCCAACTATGGCTACACCTTC.

In its sample, this clonotype was seen once. V usage is TRBV29-1 and J usage is TRBJ2-1; 10 bases align to TRBD2. The CDR3 length is 14 residues. Germline assignment: CDR1 SQVTM and CDR2 ANQGSEA. J gave up 8 bases and V 1 base, and 5 bases lay outside the gene matches. The CDR3 DNA follows: TGCAGCGTTGAAGGAGCGGGAGGGATATATGAGCAGTTCTTC. It yields the protein CSVEGAGGIYEQFF.

The V call is TRBV5-6, the J call TRBJ1-3, with D unclear. The V gene's germline CDR1 is SGHDT and CDR2 YYEEEE. V lost 5 bases, J lost 6 bases, and 15 bases lay in between. This CDR3 is 14 amino acids long. The CDR3 DNA sequence: TGTGCCAGCAGGAGGGAGGGAAAGGAAAACACCATATATTTT. It codes for CASRREGKENTIYF.

This chain links TRBV6-5 with TRBJ2-7; weak D call: TRBD1 (6 bases). CDR1 and CDR2 (germline): MNHEY, SVGAGI. The CDR3 is 13 amino acids. Trimming pared 6 bases from V and 2 bases from J, leaving 11 bases between. CDR3: CASSRDTTYEQYF. CDR3 DNA: TGTGCCAGCAGCCGGGACACCACCTACGAGCAGTACTTC.

The gene calls are TRBV7-2 and TRBJ2-2; 8 nucleotides line up with TRBD1. Germline V gene data show CDR1 as SGHTA and CDR2 as FQGNSA. V was clipped by 4 bases and J by 4 bases; unmatched bases: 2. The CDR3 is 14 residues long. The CDR3 nucleotides read TGTGCCAGCAGCTCGGACAGGGTCACCGGGGAGCTGTTTTTT. Translating gives CASSSDRVTGELFF.

Only one count was recorded for this clonotype. This chain connects TRBV9 to TRBJ2-5; unclear D gene. The V gene's germline CDR1 is SGDLS and CDR2 YYNGEE. This CDR3 is 15 amino acids long. Deletions cut 0 bases from V and 3 bases from J, with 12 bases between. CDR3 residues: CASSVGRAIEETQYF. Written as DNA, the CDR3 is TGTGCCAGCAGCGTAGGACGAGCGATCGAAGAGACCCAGTACTTC.